This TCR beta chain comes out of a study of molecular identifiers for immune sequencing clone quantification. On the study more broadly: Replicate runs used RNA from around 18,000 or 91,000 naive CD8 cells, which was split five ways into aliquots, and four of those aliquots were then sequenced.

TCRdb analysed the PCR reads with MiXCR anew, one entry per CDR3 protein. The profile shows approximately 500,000 distinct CDR3 sequences, over 20% of them singletons. V lost 3 bases to trimming and J lost 0 bases, with 14 bases between them. This CDR3 region has 16 residues. The germline V gene encodes CDR1 SEHNR and CDR2 FQNEAQ (reference sequence). Study-level findings and limits: A single cell's spiked Jurkat TCR RNA was reportedly detectable among one million naive cells.

This clonotype was seen more than once but under ten times. Its specificity is not known. The receptor's source is a human donor in good health. Some libraries in this study had Jurkat cell RNA spiked in. The sequenced sample was naive CD8+ T cells from blood, with Jurkat cell RNA spiked in. Sample subset: FACS-sorted CD8+CD4-CCR7+CD45RA+ naive T cells. The gene calls are TRBV7-9 and TRBJ2-5, with D perhaps matching TRBD1 or TRBD2 (5 bases each). The CDR3 DNA reads TGTGCCAGCAGCTTCCTAACAGGAGGACACCAAGAGACCCAGTACTTC. Protein product: CASSFLTGGHQETQYF.